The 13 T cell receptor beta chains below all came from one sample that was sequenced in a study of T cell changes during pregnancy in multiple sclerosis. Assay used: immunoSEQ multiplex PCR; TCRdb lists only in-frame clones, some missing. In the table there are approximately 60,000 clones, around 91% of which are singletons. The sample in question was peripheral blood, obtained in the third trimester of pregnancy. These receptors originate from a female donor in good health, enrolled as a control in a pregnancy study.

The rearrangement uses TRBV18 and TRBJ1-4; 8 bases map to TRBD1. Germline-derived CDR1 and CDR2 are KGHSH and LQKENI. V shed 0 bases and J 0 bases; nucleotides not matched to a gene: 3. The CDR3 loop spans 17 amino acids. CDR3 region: CASSPPNRGSTNEKLFF. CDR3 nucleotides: TGTGCCAGCTCACCACCGAACAGGGGGTCAACTAATGAAAAACTGTTTTTT. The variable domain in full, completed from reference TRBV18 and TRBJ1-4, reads NAGVMQNPRHLVRRRGQEARLRCSPMKGHSHVYWYRQLPEEGLKFMVYLQKENIIDESGMPKERFSAEFPKEGPSILRIQQVVRGDSAAYFCASSPPNRGSTNEKLFFGSGTQLSVL.

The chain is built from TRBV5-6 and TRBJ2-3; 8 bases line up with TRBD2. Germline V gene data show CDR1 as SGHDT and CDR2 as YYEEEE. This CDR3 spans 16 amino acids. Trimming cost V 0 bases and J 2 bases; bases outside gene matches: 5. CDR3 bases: TGTGCCAGCAGCTTGGGGCGGGGGGCGTTCACAGATACGCAGTATTTT. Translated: CASSLGRGAFTDTQYF.

The CDR3 region is CASSPYSGDTYEQYF. The CDR3 DNA reads as TGCGCCAGCAGCCCCTATTCCGGGGACACCTACGAGCAGTACTTC. The chain has TRBV4-1 and TRBJ2-5, with a possible D match to TRBD1 (6 bases). The J call is doubtful: the DNA matches TRBJ2-7 better. The germline gives CDR1 MGHRA, CDR2 YSYEKL. The CDR3 contains 15 residues.

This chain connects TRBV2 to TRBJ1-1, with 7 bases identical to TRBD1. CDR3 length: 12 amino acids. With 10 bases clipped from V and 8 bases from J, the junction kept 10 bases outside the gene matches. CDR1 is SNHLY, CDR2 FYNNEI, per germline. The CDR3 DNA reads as TGTGCCACCAGAGAGGGGGCAGTAGAAGCTTTCTTT. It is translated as CATREGAVEAFF.

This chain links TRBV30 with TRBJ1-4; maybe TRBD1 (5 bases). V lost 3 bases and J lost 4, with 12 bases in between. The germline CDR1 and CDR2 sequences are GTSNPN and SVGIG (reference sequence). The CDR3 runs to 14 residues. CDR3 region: CAWRSTVLNEKLFF. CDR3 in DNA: TGTGCCTGGAGATCGACAGTCCTTAATGAAAAACTGTTTTTT.

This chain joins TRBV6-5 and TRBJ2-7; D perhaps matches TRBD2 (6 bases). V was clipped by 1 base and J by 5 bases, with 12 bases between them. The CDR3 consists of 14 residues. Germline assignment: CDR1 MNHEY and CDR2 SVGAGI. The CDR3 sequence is CASSYFRDSDEQYF. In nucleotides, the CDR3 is TGTGCCAGCAGTTACTTCCGGGACTCGGACGAGCAGTACTTC.

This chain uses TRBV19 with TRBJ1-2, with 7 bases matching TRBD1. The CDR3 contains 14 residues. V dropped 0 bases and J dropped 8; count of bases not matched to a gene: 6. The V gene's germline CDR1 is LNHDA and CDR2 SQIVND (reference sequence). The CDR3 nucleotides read TGTGCCAGTAGTATAGACACAGGGGTTGGCGGCTACACCTTC. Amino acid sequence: CASSIDTGVGGYTF.

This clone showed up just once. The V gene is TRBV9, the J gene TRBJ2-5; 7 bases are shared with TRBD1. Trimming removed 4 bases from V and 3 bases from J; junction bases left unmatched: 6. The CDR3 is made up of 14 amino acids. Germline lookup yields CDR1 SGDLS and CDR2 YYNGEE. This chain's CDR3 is CASSPGTDEETQYF. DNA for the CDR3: TGTGCCAGCAGCCCCGGGACAGACGAAGAGACCCAGTACTTC.

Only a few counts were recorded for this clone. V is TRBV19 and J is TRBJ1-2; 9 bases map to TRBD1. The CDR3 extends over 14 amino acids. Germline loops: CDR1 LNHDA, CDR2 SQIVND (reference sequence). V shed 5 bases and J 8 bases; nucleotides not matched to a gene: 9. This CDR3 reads CASSVGTGFGGYTF. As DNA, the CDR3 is TGTGCCAGTAGTGTCGGGACAGGGTTTGGCGGCTACACCTTC. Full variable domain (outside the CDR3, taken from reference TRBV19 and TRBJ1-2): DGGITQSPKYLFRKEGQNVTLSCEQNLNHDAMYWYRQDPGQGLRLIYYSQIVNDFQKGDIAEGYSVSREKKESFPLTVTSAQKNPTAFYLCASSVGTGFGGYTFGSGTRLTVV.

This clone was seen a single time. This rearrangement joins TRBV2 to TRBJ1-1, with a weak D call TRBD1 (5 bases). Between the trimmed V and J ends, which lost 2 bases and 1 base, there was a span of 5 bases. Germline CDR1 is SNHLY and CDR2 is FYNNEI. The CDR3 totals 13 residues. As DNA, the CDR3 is TGTGCCAGCAGTGAAAGGGGGAACACTGAAGCTTTCTTT. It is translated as CASSERGNTEAFF.

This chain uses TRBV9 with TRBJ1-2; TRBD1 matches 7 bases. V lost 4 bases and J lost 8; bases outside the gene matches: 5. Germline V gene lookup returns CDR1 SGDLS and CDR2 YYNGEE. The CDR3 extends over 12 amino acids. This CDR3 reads CASSPPTGGYTF. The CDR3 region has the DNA TGTGCCAGCAGCCCCCCGACAGGGGGCTACACCTTC.

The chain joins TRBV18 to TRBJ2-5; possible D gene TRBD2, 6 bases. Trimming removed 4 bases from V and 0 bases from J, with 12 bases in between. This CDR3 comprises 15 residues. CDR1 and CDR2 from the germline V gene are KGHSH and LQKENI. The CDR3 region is CASSRIRDYQETQYF. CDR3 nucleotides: TGTGCCAGCTCACGGATCCGGGACTACCAAGAGACCCAGTACTTC. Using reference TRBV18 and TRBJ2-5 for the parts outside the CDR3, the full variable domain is NAGVMQNPRHLVRRRGQEARLRCSPMKGHSHVYWYRQLPEEGLKFMVYLQKENIIDESGMPKERFSAEFPKEGPSILRIQQVVRGDSAAYFCASSRIRDYQETQYFGPGTRLLVL.

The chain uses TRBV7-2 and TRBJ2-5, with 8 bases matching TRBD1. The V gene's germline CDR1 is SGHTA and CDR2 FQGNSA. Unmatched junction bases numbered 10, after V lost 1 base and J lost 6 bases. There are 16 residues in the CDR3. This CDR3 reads CASSLGGQGALKTQYF. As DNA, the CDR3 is TGTGCCAGCAGCTTAGGCGGACAGGGTGCCCTTAAGACCCAGTACTTC.